The entry below gives a single T cell receptor beta chain sequence along with its context. Its antigen is not known. The record originates from a study of CD8 T cells in ankylosing spondylitis. Study outcomes and limitations: Reportedly, matched ankylosing spondylitis synovial fluid was significantly enriched for disease-linked clones. Roughly eight highly homologous variants made up a TCR beta motif, and this motif appeared characteristic of ankylosing spondylitis blood.

This CDR3 has 17 amino acids. Germline V lookup: CDR1 DFQATT, CDR2 SNEGSKA (reference sequence). TCRdb independently ran MiXCR on the 5' RACE reads; one entry per CDR3 protein. The table shows 400,000 to 450,000 distinct CDR3 sequences, with about 15% occurring only once. The TCR comes from a male donor with ankylosing spondylitis. The sequenced material came from blood, either unsorted or a sorted T cell fraction (not recorded which). This sequence joins TRBV20-1 and TRBJ1-4; perhaps TRBD1 as D (6 bases). The CDR3 loop reads CCFRGGGRGLTNEKLFF. The CDR3 region has the DNA TGCTGTTTTAGGGGCGGCGGCAGGGGATTAACTAATGAAAAACTGTTTTTT.